This entry concerns a single T cell receptor beta chain. These data belong to a study of cytomegalovirus exposure and HLA in healthy donors. Study overall: A prior study identified over 100 million unique TCR beta sequences from some 200 million T cells.

Primers for the PCR totalled 60 Vbeta and 13 Jbeta. Per the original methods: Among the unique TCR beta chains that a later analysis counted, roughly 80 million in all, about 11 million were shared. Assay: immunoSEQ multiplex PCR; the TCRdb copy retains only in-frame clones and omits some. V and J calls and clone size are given by that table; D and trimming were obtained from the DNA. The table includes around 200,000 clones, 60% to 80% detected once. Trimming pared 3 bases from V and 0 bases from J, leaving 9 bases between. Germline V CDR1 and CDR2: PRHDT, FYEKMQ (reference sequence). This CDR3 is 14 amino acids long.

The J gene is TRBJ2-7, the V gene TRBV13, with D perhaps matching TRBD1 (6 bases). The receptor was derived from a male donor in good health and CMV-seronegative. The sample was PBMCs. The CDR3 DNA follows: TGTGCCAGCAGCTTCCTGGGACACTCCTACGAGCAGTACTTC. Translating it yields CASSFLGHSYEQYF.